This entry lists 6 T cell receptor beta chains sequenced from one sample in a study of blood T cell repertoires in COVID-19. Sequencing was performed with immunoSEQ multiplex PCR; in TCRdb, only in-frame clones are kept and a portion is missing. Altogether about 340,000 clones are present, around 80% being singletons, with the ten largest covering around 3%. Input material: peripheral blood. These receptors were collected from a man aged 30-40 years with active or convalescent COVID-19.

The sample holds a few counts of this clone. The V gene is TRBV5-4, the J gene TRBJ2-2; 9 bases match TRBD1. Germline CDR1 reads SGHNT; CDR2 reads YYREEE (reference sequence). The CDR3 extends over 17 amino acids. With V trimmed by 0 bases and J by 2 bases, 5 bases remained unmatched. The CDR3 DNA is TGTGCCAGCAGCTTGGCCGGGACAGGGATAAACACCGGGGAGCTGTTTTTT. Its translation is CASSLAGTGINTGELFF.

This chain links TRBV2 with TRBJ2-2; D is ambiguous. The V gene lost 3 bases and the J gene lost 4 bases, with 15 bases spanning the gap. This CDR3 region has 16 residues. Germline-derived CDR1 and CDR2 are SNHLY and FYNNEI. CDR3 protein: CASSDTASSGTGELFF. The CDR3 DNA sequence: TGTGCCAGCAGTGATACGGCTTCCTCAGGCACCGGGGAGCTGTTTTTT.

The CDR3 reads CATSDLRDSYGYTF. In DNA form, the CDR3 reads TGTGCCACCAGTGATTTGCGGGACAGCTATGGCTACACCTTC. This rearrangement joins TRBV24-1 to TRBJ1-2, with 7 bases identical to TRBD1. Germline values: CDR1 KGHDR, CDR2 SFDVKD. Losses at the gene ends were 0 bases for V and 4 bases for J; bases not matched to a gene: 1. The CDR3 runs to 14 residues.

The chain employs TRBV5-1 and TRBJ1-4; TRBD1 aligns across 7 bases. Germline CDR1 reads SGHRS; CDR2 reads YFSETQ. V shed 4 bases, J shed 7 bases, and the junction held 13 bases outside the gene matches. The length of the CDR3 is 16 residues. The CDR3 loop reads CASSQRETGWGEKLFF. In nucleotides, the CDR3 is TGCGCCAGCAGCCAGAGGGAGACAGGGTGGGGTGAAAAACTGTTTTTT.

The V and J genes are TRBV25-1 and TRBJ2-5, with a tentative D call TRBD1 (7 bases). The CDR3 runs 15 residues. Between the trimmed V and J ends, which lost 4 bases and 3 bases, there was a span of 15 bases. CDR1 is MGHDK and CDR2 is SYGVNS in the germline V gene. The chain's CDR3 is CASSGTPRGEETQYF. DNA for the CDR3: TGTGCCAGCAGTGGGACACCCAGGGGGGAAGAGACCCAGTACTTC. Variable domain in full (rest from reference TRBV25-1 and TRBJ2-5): EADIYQTPRYLVIGTGKKITLECSQTMGHDKMYWYQQDPGMELHLIHYSYGVNSTEKGDLSSESTVSRIRTEHFPLTLESARPSHTSQYLCASSGTPRGEETQYFGPGTRLLVL.

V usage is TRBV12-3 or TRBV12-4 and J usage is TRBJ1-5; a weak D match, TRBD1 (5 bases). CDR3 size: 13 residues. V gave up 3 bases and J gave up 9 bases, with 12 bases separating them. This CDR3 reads CASSLDIGRPQHF. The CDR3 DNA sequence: TGTGCCAGCAGTTTGGACATAGGGCGGCCCCAGCATTTT.